One sample yielded the 13 T cell receptor beta chains listed below, sequenced in a study of blood T cell repertoires in COVID-19. Clones were sequenced by immunoSEQ multiplex PCR, and TCRdb holds only the in-frame ones, with some missing. The sample has about 170,000 clones; around 80% are singletons. What was sequenced was PBMCs or T cells enriched from blood (not recorded which). Receptors were obtained from a woman aged 70-85 years in a cohort exposed to, infected with or recovered from COVID-19 (not recorded which).

The chain carries TRBV7-2 and TRBJ1-2, with TRBD1 matching 7 bases. This CDR3 contains 13 residues. V dropped 5 bases and J dropped 6; count of bases not matched to a gene: 6. Germline CDR1 is SGHTA and CDR2 is FQGNSA. The CDR3 DNA reads as TGTGCCAGCAGCCCAAGACAGGGTAATGGCTACACCTTC. Translated, it gives CASSPRQGNGYTF.

V usage is TRBV28 and J usage is TRBJ1-4; D is undetermined. This CDR3 contains 13 residues. Looked up from germline, CDR1 is MDHEN and CDR2 is SYDVKM. V was shortened by 3 bases and J by 6 bases, with 8 bases between the two germline ends. This CDR3 is CASSFQVDEKLFF. The DNA of the CDR3 is TGTGCCAGCAGTTTCCAGGTAGATGAAAAACTGTTTTTT.

CDR3 nucleotides: TGTGCCAGCAGCAAAGCGCTTTTGAGGCTGGGTCAGCCCCAGCATTTT. Its protein product is CASSKALLRLGQPQHF. The chain joins TRBV21-1 to TRBJ1-5. TRBV21-1 is designated a pseudogene. The CDR3 runs 16 residues.

The chain recombines TRBV9 with TRBJ2-3; 14 bases agree with TRBD2. Germline CDR1 reads SGDLS; CDR2 reads YYNGEE. The V and J ends lost 4 bases and 11 bases, in that order; junction bases with no gene match: 12. The CDR3 runs 16 residues. CDR3 DNA sequence: TGTGCCAGCAGCCCGGGACTAGCGGGAGCTCCTCCGGGGCAGTATTTT. Translation: CASSPGLAGAPPGQYF.

This clone was seen more than once but under ten times. The chain links TRBV7-2 to TRBJ1-6; the D is unclear. There are 14 residues in the CDR3. Trimming cost V 3 bases and J 9 bases, with 12 bases left between them. Germline-derived CDR1 and CDR2 are SGHTA and FQGNSA. The CDR3 here is CASSFREWGSPLHF. The CDR3 DNA sequence: TGTGCCAGCAGCTTTAGGGAGTGGGGTTCACCCCTCCACTTT.

The J gene is TRBJ1-4, the V gene TRBV5-6, with TRBD1 matching over 7 bases. Trimming cost V 3 bases and J 5 bases; bases outside gene matches: 10. Germline CDR1 reads SGHDT; CDR2 reads YYEEEE. The CDR3 is 16 residues long. The CDR3 region is CASSSLPGTANEKLFF. In nucleotides, the CDR3 is TGTGCCAGCAGCTCATTACCCGGGACAGCGAATGAAAAACTGTTTTTT.

The chain is built from TRBV24-1 and TRBJ2-2; no firm D call. The CDR3 spans 15 residues. Trimming left V 4 bases short and J 6 bases short, with 14 bases between. Germline lookup yields CDR1 KGHDR and CDR2 SFDVKD. Here the CDR3 reads CATSDTATVSGELFF. In DNA, the CDR3 is TGTGCCACCAGTGACACCGCCACAGTTTCCGGGGAGCTGTTTTTT.

This clone appeared a single time. V gene TRBV30 combines with J gene TRBJ1-5; D gene ambiguous. The germline V gene encodes CDR1 GTSNPN and CDR2 SVGIG (reference sequence). V was clipped by 0 bases and J by 2 bases, with 8 bases between them. The CDR3 is 14 residues long. CDR3 sequence reads: CAWSVPGGNQPQHF. The CDR3 DNA is TGTGCCTGGAGTGTACCCGGTGGCAATCAGCCCCAGCATTTT. The full variable domain, in which reference TRBV30 and TRBJ1-5 provide the parts outside the CDR3, is SQTIHQWPATLVQPVGSPLSLECTVEGTSNPNLYWYRQAAGRGLQLLFYSVGIGQISSEVPQNLSASRPQDRQFILSSKKLLLSDSGFYLCAWSVPGGNQPQHFGDGTRLSIL.

In this sample, this clone turned up a few times. This sequence joins TRBV10-2 and TRBJ1-5; D perhaps matches TRBD1 (5 bases). CDR3 length equals 15 residues. The V end was cut by 1 base, the J end by 6 bases, with 13 bases between. CDR1 WSHSY and CDR2 SAAADI come from the germline V gene. CDR3 sequence: CASSEWGVKSQPQHF. DNA for the CDR3: TGCGCCAGCAGTGAGTGGGGGGTAAAAAGTCAGCCCCAGCATTTT.

The J gene is TRBJ2-2, the V gene TRBV5-1, with 7 positions matching TRBD2. The length of the CDR3 is 16 residues. Trimming removed 5 bases from V and 2 bases from J; junction bases left unmatched: 9. From germline, CDR1 is SGHRS and CDR2 YFSETQ. The CDR3 nucleotides are TGCGCCAGCAGGTCCGGCGGGAGCCGCAACACCGGGGAGCTGTTTTTT. As protein: CASRSGGSRNTGELFF.

This clone was recorded a few times. The chain has TRBV28 and TRBJ2-7; 7 nucleotides match TRBD2. There are 12 residues in the CDR3. J was trimmed by 7 bases and V by 4 bases; bases with no gene match: 4. Germline-derived CDR1 and CDR2 are MDHEN and SYDVKM. CDR3 amino acids: CASSWEGREQYF. In nucleotides, the CDR3 is TGTGCCAGCAGTTGGGAGGGGAGAGAGCAGTACTTC.

This rearrangement joins TRBV4-2 to TRBJ1-4; possible D gene TRBD1, 5 bases. This CDR3 has 18 residues. The V end lost 1 base, the J end lost 3 bases, and 18 bases lay between the germline ends. Germline CDR1 LGHNA, CDR2 YNFKEQ. CDR3 protein: CASSQGGGGSAANEKLFF. As DNA, the CDR3 is TGTGCCAGCAGCCAAGGGGGGGGAGGTAGCGCCGCTAATGAAAAACTGTTTTTT.

The chain combines TRBV2 with TRBJ2-1, with a tentative D call TRBD2 (6 bases). V dropped 6 bases and J dropped 3 bases, with 15 bases sitting between them. This CDR3 spans 15 amino acids. Germline V gene sequence: CDR1 SNHLY, CDR2 FYNNEI. The CDR3 DNA follows: TGTGCCAGCAGGAGTAGCGGCACCGTCTACAATGAGCAGTTCTTC. Its translation is CASRSSGTVYNEQFF.